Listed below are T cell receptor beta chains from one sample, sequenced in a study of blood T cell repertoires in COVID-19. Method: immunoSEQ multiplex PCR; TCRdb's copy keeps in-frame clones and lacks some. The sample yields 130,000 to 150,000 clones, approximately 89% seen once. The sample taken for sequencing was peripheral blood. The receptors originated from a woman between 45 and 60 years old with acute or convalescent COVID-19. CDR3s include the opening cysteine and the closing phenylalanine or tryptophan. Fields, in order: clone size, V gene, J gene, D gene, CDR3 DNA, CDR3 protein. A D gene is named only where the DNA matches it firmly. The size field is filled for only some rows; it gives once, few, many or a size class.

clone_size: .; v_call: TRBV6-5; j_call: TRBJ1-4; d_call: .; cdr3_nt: TGTGCCAGCAGTTACTCGAATGCGGGTGGAGGTGAAAAACTGTTTTTT; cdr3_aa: CASSYSNAGGGEKLFF
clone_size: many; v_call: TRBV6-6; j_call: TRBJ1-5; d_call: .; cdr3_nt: TGTGCCAGCAGTTACCCGGAGGAAGGTCAGCCCCAGCATTTT; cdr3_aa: CASSYPEEGQPQHF
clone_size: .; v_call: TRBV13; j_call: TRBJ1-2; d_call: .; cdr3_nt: TGTGCCAGCAGTTCCCAGGGGAGAGTCTATGGCTACACCTTC; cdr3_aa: CASSSQGRVYGYTF
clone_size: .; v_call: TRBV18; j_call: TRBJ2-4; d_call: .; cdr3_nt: TGTGCCAGCTCACCAACGGGACAAGAAGCCAAAAACATTCAGTACTTC; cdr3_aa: CASSPTGQEAKNIQYF
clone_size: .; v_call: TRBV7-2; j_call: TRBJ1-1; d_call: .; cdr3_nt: TGTGCCAGCAGCTCGACAGCCCTGAACACTGAAGCTTTCTTT; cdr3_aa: CASSSTALNTEAFF
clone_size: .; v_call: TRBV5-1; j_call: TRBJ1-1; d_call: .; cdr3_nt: TGCGCCAGCAGATCCGCGATGACAGTGAACACTGAAGCTTTCTTT; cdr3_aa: CASRSAMTVNTEAFF
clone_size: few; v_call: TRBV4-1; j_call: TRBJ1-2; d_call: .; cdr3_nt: TGCGCCAGCAGCCAAGTGGACACCCAAGGGGCCTACACCTTC; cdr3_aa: CASSQVDTQGAYTF
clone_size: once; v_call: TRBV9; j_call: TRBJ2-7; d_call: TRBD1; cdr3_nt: TGTGCCAGCAGCTTGGGACAGGGATCGAGCGAGCAGTACTTC; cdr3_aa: CASSLGQGSSEQYF
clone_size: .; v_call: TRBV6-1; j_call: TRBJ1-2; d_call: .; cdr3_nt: TGTGCCAGCAGTGAAGTTGCAGGTATCAACTATGGCTACACCTTC; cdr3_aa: CASSEVAGINYGYTF
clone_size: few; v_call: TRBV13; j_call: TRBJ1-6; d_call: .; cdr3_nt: TGTGCCAGCAGCTTTGGGACTGGTTCACCCCTCCACTTT; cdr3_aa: CASSFGTGSPLHF
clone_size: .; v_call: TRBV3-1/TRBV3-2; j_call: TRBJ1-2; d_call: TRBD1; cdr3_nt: TGTGCCAGCAGCCTTTGGACAGGGGGCTATGGCTACACCTTC; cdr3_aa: CASSLWTGGYGYTF
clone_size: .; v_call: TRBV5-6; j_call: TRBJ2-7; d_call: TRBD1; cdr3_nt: TGTGCCAGCAGCACAGCGCAGGGGGTCTTCACCTACGAGCAGTACTTC; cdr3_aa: CASSTAQGVFTYEQYF
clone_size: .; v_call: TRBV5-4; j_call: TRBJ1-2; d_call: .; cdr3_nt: TGTGCCAGCAGTTCTGACTATGGCTACACCTTC; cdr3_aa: CASSSDYGYTF
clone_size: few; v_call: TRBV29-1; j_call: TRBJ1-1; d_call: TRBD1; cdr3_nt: TGCAGCGTTAACGCCGGGACAGGATTAACTGAAGCTTTCTTT; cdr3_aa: CSVNAGTGLTEAFF
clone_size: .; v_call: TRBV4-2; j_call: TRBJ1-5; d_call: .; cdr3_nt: TGTGCCAGCAGCCACGGACAGAGCAATCAGCCCCAGCATTTT; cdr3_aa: CASSHGQSNQPQHF
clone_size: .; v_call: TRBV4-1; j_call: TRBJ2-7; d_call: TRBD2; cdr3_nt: TGCGCCAGCAGCTTCTCTAGCGGGGCTTCCTACGAGCAGTACTTC; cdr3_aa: CASSFSSGASYEQYF
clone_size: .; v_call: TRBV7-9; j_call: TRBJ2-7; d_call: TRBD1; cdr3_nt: TGTGCCAGCAGCTTAGCCTTCGGAAGACCGGGACAGGCCTACGAGCAGTACTTC; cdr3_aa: CASSLAFGRPGQAYEQYF
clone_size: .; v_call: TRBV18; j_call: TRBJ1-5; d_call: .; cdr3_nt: TGTGCCAGCTCACCACCGGGGGGGTCGAATCAGCCCCAGCATTTT; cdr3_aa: CASSPPGGSNQPQHF
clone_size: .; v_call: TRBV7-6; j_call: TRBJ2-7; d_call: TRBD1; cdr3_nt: TGTGCCAGCAGCTCGGGACAGGGTTTGTACGAGCAGTACTTC; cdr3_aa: CASSSGQGLYEQYF
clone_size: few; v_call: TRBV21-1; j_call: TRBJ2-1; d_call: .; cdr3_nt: TGTGCCAGCAGCGAGAAAAAGAGGTCCGGGACAGGGATTAACCCTCGGTACAATGAGCAGTTCTTC; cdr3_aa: CASSEKKRSGTGINPRYNEQFF
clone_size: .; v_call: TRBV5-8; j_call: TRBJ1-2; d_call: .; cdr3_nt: TGTGCCACTGAGGAGGTCGGGCCTTATGGCTACACCTTC; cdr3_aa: CATEEVGPYGYTF
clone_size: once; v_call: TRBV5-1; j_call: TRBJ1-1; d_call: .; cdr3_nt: TGCGCCAGCAGACAGGAGAACACTGAAGCTTTCTTT; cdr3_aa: CASRQENTEAFF
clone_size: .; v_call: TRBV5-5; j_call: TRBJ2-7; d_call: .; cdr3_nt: TGTGCCAGCAGCCGCGGTGGCGGGGTCTACGAGCAGTACTTC; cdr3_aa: CASSRGGGVYEQYF
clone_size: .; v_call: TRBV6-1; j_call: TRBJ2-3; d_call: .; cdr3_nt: TGTGCCAGCAGTGAACTGCGGCAGGGGTTGGGGGCAGATACGCAGTATTTT; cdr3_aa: CASSELRQGLGADTQYF
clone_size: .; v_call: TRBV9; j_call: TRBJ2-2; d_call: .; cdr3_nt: TGTGCCAGCAGCCCTACCGGGACAATCTCCGGGGAGCTGTTTTTT; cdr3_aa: CASSPTGTISGELFF
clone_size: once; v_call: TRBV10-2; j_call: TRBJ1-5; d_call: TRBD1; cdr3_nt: TGCGCCAGCAGTGACCGACAGGGGAGGGATCAGCCCCAGCATTTT; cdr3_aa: CASSDRQGRDQPQHF
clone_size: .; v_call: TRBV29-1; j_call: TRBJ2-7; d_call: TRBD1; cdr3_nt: TGCAGCGTTACGGGGACAGACCTCTTAGGCGAGCAGTACTTC; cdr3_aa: CSVTGTDLLGEQYF
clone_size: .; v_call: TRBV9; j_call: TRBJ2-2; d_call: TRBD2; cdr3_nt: TGTGCCAGCAGCGTAAGGCTAGCGGGAGGTCACACCGGGGAGCTGTTTTTT; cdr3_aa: CASSVRLAGGHTGELFF
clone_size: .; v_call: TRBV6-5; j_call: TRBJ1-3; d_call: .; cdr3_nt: TGTGCCAGCGCGGAAACATTCGTGCGAAACACCATATATTTT; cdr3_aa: CASAETFVRNTIYF
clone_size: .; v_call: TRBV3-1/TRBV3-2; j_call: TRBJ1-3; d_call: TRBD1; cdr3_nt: TGTGCCAGCAGCCATGCGGGACAGGGTAACACCATATATTTT; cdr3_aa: CASSHAGQGNTIYF
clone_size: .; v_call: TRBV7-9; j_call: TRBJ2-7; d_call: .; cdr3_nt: TGTGCCAGCAGCCCCGCGCAAGGAGATTCCTACGAGCAGTACTTC; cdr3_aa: CASSPAQGDSYEQYF
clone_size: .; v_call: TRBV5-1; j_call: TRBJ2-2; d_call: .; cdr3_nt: TGCGCCAGCAGCTTGTCCGCCAGAAGCACCGGGGAGCTGTTTTTT; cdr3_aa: CASSLSARSTGELFF
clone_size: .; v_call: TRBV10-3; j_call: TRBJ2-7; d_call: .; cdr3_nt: TGTGCCATCAGACGAGATTCCTCCTACGAGCAGTACTTC; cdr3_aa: CAIRRDSSYEQYF
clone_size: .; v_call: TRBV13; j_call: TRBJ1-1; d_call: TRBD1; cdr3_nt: TGTGCCAGCAGCTTCGGACAGGGAGGTGAAGCTTTCTTT; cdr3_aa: CASSFGQGGEAFF
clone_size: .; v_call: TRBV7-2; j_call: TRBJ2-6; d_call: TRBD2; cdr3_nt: TGTGCCAGCAGCCAGCTAGCGGCGGGGGCCAACGTCCTGACTTTC; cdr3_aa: CASSQLAAGANVLTF
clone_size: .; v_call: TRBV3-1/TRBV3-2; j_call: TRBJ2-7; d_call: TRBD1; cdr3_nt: TGTGCCAGCAGCCAAGATGGGACAGCCTACGAGCAGTACTTC; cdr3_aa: CASSQDGTAYEQYF
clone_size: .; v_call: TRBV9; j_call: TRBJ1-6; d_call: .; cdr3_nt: TGTGCCAGCAGCGTAGACGGGGGGCTAAATTCACCCCTCCACTTT; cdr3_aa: CASSVDGGLNSPLHF
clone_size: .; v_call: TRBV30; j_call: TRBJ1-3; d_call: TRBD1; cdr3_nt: TGTGCCCTCGACAGGGGAGGAAACACCATATATTTT; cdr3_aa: CALDRGGNTIYF